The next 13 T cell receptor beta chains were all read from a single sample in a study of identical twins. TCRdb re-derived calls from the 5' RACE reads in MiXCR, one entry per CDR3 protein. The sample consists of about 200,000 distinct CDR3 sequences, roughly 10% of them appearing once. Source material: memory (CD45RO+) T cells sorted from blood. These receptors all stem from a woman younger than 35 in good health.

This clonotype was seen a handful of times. As DNA, the CDR3 is TGTGCCACCAGTGCCCGGACGGCAAACAATGAGCAGTTCTTC. Translated: CATSARTANNEQFF. The chain links TRBV24-1 to TRBJ2-1; D remains unclear. CDR1 is KGHDR, CDR2 SFDVKD, per germline. The CDR3 contains 14 residues. Trimming pared 5 bases from V and 5 bases from J, leaving 12 bases between.

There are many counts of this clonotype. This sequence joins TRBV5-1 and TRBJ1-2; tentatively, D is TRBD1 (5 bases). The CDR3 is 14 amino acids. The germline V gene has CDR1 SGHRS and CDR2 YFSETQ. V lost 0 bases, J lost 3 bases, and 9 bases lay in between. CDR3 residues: CASSLAGGDYGYTF. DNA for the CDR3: TGCGCCAGCAGCTTGGCCGGGGGGGACTATGGCTACACCTTC.

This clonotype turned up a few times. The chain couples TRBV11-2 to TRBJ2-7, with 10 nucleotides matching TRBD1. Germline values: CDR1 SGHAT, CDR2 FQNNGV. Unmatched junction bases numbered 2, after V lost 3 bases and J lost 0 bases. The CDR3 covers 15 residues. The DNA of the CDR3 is TGTGCCAGCAGCTTGGGACAGGGGTCCTCCTACGAGCAGTACTTC. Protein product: CASSLGQGSSYEQYF.

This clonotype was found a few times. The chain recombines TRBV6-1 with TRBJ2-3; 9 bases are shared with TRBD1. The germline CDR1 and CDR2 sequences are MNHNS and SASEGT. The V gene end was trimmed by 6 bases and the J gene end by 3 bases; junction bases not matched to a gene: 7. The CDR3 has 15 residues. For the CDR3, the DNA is TGTGCCAGCAGGAACAGGGGGCAAGGAACAGATACGCAGTATTTT. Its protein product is CASRNRGQGTDTQYF.

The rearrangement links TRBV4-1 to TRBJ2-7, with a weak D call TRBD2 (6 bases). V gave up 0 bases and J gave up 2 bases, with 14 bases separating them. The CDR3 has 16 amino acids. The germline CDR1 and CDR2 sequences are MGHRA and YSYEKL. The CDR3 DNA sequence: TGCGCCAGCAGCCAAGATCCCCGGGGGAACCCCTACGAGCAGTACTTC. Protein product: CASSQDPRGNPYEQYF.

DNA for the CDR3: TGTGCCAGCAGGGAAAGCGGGAATGAAAAACTGTTTTTT. Translating it yields CASRESGNEKLFF. The gene calls are TRBV25-1 and TRBJ1-4; D is ambiguous. V gave up 6 bases and J gave up 5 bases, with 10 bases separating them. The length of the CDR3 is 13 residues. The V gene's germline CDR1 is MGHDK and CDR2 SYGVNS.

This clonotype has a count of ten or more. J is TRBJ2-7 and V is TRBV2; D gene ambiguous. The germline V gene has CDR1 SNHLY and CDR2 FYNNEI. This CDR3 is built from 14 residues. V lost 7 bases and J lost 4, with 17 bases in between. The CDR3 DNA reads TGTGCCAGCATCCCTCACCCGGGTCGATACGAGCAGTACTTC. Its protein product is CASIPHPGRYEQYF.

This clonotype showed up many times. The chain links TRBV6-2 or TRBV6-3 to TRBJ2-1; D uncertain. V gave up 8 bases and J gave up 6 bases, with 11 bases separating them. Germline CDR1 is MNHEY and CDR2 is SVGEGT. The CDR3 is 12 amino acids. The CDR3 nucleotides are TGTGCCAGCGCGTGGGTATTCAATGAGCAGTTCTTC. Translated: CASAWVFNEQFF.

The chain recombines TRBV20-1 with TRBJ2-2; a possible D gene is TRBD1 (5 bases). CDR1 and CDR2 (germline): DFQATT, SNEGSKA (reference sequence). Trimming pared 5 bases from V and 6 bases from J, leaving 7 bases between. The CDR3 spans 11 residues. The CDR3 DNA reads TGCAGTGCTCTCAGGGCCGGGGAGCTGTTTTTT. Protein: CSALRAGELFF.

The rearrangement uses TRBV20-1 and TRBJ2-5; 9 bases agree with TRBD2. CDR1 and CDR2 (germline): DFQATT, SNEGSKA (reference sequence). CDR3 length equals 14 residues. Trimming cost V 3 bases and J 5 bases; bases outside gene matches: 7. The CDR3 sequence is CSARGGRAWETQYF. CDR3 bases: TGCAGTGCTAGGGGCGGGAGGGCCTGGGAGACCCAGTACTTC.

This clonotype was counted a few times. The CDR3 sequence: CASRGTSGGMNEQFF. The CDR3 DNA reads TGCGCCAGCAGAGGGACTAGCGGGGGTATGAATGAGCAGTTCTTC. J is TRBJ2-1 and V is TRBV5-1; 14 bases match TRBD2. This CDR3 spans 15 amino acids. Germline CDR1 reads SGHRS; CDR2 reads YFSETQ. J gave up 7 bases and V 5 bases, and 5 bases lay outside the gene matches.

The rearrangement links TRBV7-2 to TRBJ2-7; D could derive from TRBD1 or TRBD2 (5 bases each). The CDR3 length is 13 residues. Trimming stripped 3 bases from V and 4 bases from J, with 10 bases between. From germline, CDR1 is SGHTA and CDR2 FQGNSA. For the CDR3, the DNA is TGTGCCAGCAGCTTCGGGACCCTTTACGAGCAGTACTTC. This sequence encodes CASSFGTLYEQYF.

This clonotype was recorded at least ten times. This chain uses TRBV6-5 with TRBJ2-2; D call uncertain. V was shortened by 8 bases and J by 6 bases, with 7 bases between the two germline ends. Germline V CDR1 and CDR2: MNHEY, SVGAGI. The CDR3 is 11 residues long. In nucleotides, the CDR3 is TGTGCCAGCCGAGGCGCCGGGGAGCTGTTTTTT. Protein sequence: CASRGAGELFF.